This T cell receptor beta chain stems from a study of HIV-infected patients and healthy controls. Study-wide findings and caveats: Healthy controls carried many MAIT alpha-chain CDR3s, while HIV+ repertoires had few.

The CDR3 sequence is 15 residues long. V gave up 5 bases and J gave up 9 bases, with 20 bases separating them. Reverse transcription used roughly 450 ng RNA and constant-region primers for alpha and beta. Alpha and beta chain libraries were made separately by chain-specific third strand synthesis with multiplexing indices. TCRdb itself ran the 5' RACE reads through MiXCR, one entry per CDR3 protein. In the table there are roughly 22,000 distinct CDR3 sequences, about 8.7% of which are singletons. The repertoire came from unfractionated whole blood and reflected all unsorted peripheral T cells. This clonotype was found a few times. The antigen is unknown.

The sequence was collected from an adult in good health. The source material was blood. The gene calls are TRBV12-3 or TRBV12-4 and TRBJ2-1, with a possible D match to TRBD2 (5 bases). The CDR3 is CASSRPRAPRFEQFF. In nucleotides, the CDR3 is TGTGCCAGCAGTCGTCCGCGGGCCCCCCGTTTTGAGCAGTTCTTC.